This record concerns one TCR beta chain sequence. With 2 bases removed from V and 2 bases from J, the gap between germline ends came to 12 bases. This CDR3 region has 15 residues. The germline gives CDR1 LGHNA, CDR2 YNFKEQ. Some clones are missing from TCRdb's copy, which holds only in-frame ones; the method was immunoSEQ multiplex PCR. The profile shows 40,000 to 45,000 clones, roughly nine tenths of them singletons. This sample stems from a study of T cell changes during pregnancy in multiple sclerosis. The starting material was CD4+ T cells from peripheral blood mononuclear cells, obtained before pregnancy. The chain combines TRBV4-2 with TRBJ1-2; D perhaps matches TRBD1 (5 bases). The origin of this receptor is a female donor with multiple sclerosis, enrolled in a pregnancy study. In DNA, the CDR3 is TGTGCCAGCAGCCAAATCATGGGGCCGAACTATGGCTACACCTTC. It encodes CASSQIMGPNYGYTF.